The rows below give T cell receptor beta chains drawn from one sample of a study of CD8 T cells in ankylosing spondylitis. A single record per CDR3 protein comes from TCRdb applying MiXCR to the 5' RACE reads. The table shows about 160,000 distinct CDR3 sequences, with around a tenth occurring only once. Sequenced: blood, either unsorted or a sorted T cell fraction (not recorded which). The origin of the receptors is a female donor with ankylosing spondylitis or in good health (not recorded which). Each CDR3 is given with its conserved first and last residue. The order of the fields is V gene, clone size, J gene, D gene, CDR3 protein, CDR3 DNA. The D gene is left open where the match is weak. Clone size is stated in some rows and not others, as once, few, many or a class when expanded.

>TRBV4-1|-|TRBJ2-5|-
CASSQEGQLQETQYF
TGCGCCAGCAGCCAAGAGGGACAACTCCAAGAGACCCAGTACTTC
>TRBV7-3|few|TRBJ2-1|TRBD2
CASSLSGGTDEQFF
TGTGCCAGCAGCTTATCGGGAGGGACCGATGAGCAGTTCTTC
>TRBV11-2|few|TRBJ2-3|-
CASSLAQSTDTQYF
TGTGCCAGCAGCTTAGCTCAGAGCACAGATACGCAGTATTTT
>TRBV12-3/TRBV12-4|-|TRBJ1-1|-
CASSLTGGSAEAFF
TGTGCCAGCAGTTTAACGGGGGGTTCGGCTGAAGCTTTCTTT
>TRBV12-3/TRBV12-4|once|TRBJ2-7|-
CASSLGAMSYEQYF
TGTGCCAGCAGTTTGGGGGCAATGTCCTACGAGCAGTACTTC
>TRBV3-1|-|TRBJ1-4|-
CASSLDPAGEKLFF
TGTGCCAGCAGCCTCGACCCCGCGGGGGAAAAACTGTTTTTT
>TRBV5-1|-|TRBJ2-7|TRBD1
CASSLGDRTYEQYF
TGCGCCAGCAGCTTGGGGGACAGGACCTACGAGCAGTACTTC
>TRBV12-3/TRBV12-4|many|TRBJ2-7|-
CASSPRGSGDYEQYF
TGTGCCAGCAGTCCCCGGGGGAGCGGCGACTACGAGCAGTACTTC
>TRBV20-1|few|TRBJ2-1|TRBD2
CSASVVGEGRDEQFF
TGCAGTGCTAGCGTGGTGGGGGAGGGCAGGGATGAGCAGTTCTTC
>TRBV6-1|-|TRBJ2-7|-
CASSARAWDEQYF
TGTGCCAGCAGTGCCCGTGCCTGGGACGAGCAGTACTTC
>TRBV5-1|-|TRBJ2-7|-
CASSLQWGHEQYF
TGCGCCAGCAGCTTGCAGTGGGGACACGAGCAGTACTTC
>TRBV2|few|TRBJ2-7|TRBD2
CASAQAGGPREQYF
TGTGCCAGCGCCCAGGCGGGAGGGCCTAGGGAGCAGTACTTC
>TRBV12-3/TRBV12-4|-|TRBJ2-2|TRBD2
CASSLSRGDTGELFF
TGTGCCAGCAGTTTATCACGGGGGGACACCGGGGAGCTGTTTTTT
>TRBV5-4|many|TRBJ1-3|-
CASSFLGTGTGNTIYF
TGTGCCAGCAGCTTTCTGGGGACGGGGACTGGAAACACCATATATTTT
>TRBV4-3|many|TRBJ2-7|TRBD2
CASSQESGLGYEQYF
TGCGCCAGCAGCCAAGAGTCGGGACTAGGCTACGAGCAGTACTTC
>TRBV2|many|TRBJ1-1|-
CASSEKGQPYTEAFF
TGTGCCAGCAGTGAAAAGGGTCAGCCCTACACTGAAGCTTTCTTT
>TRBV28|-|TRBJ2-7|-
CASRDSSEQYF
TGTGCCAGCCGTGACAGTTCCGAGCAGTACTTC
>TRBV27|many|TRBJ2-5|-
CASRLTPGHQETQYF
TGTGCCAGCAGACTTACGCCGGGACACCAAGAGACCCAGTACTTC
>TRBV7-2|-|TRBJ1-6|-
CASSPTRDRNNSPLHF
TGTGCCAGCAGCCCCACCCGGGACCGAAATAATTCACCCCTCCACTTT
>TRBV7-2|few|TRBJ2-7|-
CASSFDLAYEQYF
TGTGCCAGCAGCTTTGACCTGGCCTACGAGCAGTACTTC
>TRBV18|few|TRBJ2-1|-
CANRQTGSPHNEQFF
TGTGCCAACCGCCAAACAGGATCCCCTCACAATGAGCAGTTCTTC
>TRBV4-2|many|TRBJ1-2|-
CASSPQAWDGYTF
TGTGCCAGCAGTCCACAGGCTTGGGATGGCTACACCTTC
>TRBV18|few|TRBJ2-1|-
CASSPGSRRDEQFF
TGTGCCAGCTCACCCGGCAGCAGACGGGATGAGCAGTTCTTC
>TRBV6-2/TRBV6-3|few|TRBJ2-1|-
CASSSLGGDEQFF
TGTGCCAGCAGCTCGTTGGGTGGGGATGAGCAGTTCTTC
>TRBV14|few|TRBJ2-5|TRBD1
CASSGQGKPETQYF
TGTGCCAGCAGCGGACAGGGGAAACCAGAGACCCAGTACTTC
>TRBV4-3|few|TRBJ1-1|-
CASSQDSPGGFGAFF
TGCGCCAGCAGCCAAGATTCGCCGGGAGGGTTTGGGGCTTTCTTT
>TRBV4-2|-|TRBJ2-7|-
CASSVYRAVGYEQYF
TGTGCCAGCAGCGTTTACAGGGCAGTCGGCTACGAGCAGTACTTC
>TRBV7-9|few|TRBJ2-5|-
CASSLFGSYQETQYF
TGTGCCAGCAGCTTATTCGGATCGTACCAAGAGACCCAGTACTTC
>TRBV4-3|many|TRBJ2-7|-
CASSQDWGPYEQYF
TGCGCCAGCAGCCAAGATTGGGGGCCCTACGAGCAGTACTTC
>TRBV20-1|-|TRBJ1-2|TRBD1
CSARDQRTGHYGYTF
TGCAGTGCTAGAGATCAAAGGACAGGACATTATGGCTACACCTTC
>TRBV4-1|few|TRBJ2-1|-
CASSQPGNEQFF
TGCGCCAGCAGCCAACCGGGTAATGAGCAGTTCTTC
>TRBV15|-|TRBJ2-5|TRBD2
CATSRDRGTSLETQYF
TGTGCCACCAGCAGAGATCGTGGGACTAGTCTAGAGACCCAGTACTTC
>TRBV12-3/TRBV12-4|many|TRBJ1-5|-
CASSLGQGPGQPQHF
TGTGCCAGCAGTTTAGGGCAGGGGCCGGGTCAGCCCCAGCATTTT
>TRBV19|few|TRBJ2-5|-
CASSIADAPGETQYF
TGTGCCAGTAGTATAGCGGACGCGCCCGGAGAGACCCAGTACTTC
>TRBV3-1|few|TRBJ1-6|-
CASSQNPQGGSPLHF
TGTGCCAGCAGCCAAAACCCACAGGGTGGTTCACCCCTCCACTTT
>TRBV12-3/TRBV12-4|few|TRBJ2-3|TRBD2
CASSSFGGREGDTQYF
TGTGCCAGCAGCTCCTTCGGAGGGCGGGAGGGAGATACGCAGTATTTT
>TRBV6-5|few|TRBJ2-4|-
CASSSLPDRRRDIQYF
TGTGCCAGCAGTTCCCTTCCAGACAGGCGAAGGGACATTCAGTACTTC
>TRBV12-3/TRBV12-4|many|TRBJ2-1|-
CASSWTVLPSYNEQFF
TGTGCCAGCAGTTGGACGGTTCTCCCATCCTACAATGAGCAGTTCTTC
>TRBV19|many|TRBJ2-1|-
CASTLGNEQFF
TGTGCCAGTACACTCGGGAATGAGCAGTTCTTC
>TRBV20-1|-|TRBJ1-4|-
CSAPRGGSTTNEKLFF
TGCAGTGCGCCTCGGGGAGGGAGTACAACTAATGAAAAACTGTTTTTT
>TRBV11-2|-|TRBJ2-5|TRBD2
CASSASPGGLAGTQETQYF
TGTGCCAGCAGCGCCTCCCCAGGGGGACTAGCGGGAACCCAAGAGACCCAGTACTTC
>TRBV6-1|-|TRBJ2-5|TRBD1
CASRSRQGSGETQYF
TGTGCCAGCAGGTCACGACAGGGTTCGGGGGAGACCCAGTACTTC
>TRBV9|few|TRBJ1-1|-
CASSVDQGTNTEAFF
TGTGCCAGCAGCGTAGATCAGGGGACGAACACTGAAGCTTTCTTT
>TRBV7-9|many|TRBJ2-1|TRBD2
CASSARLAGGYNEQFF
TGTGCCAGCAGCGCTCGACTAGCGGGAGGGTACAATGAGCAGTTCTTC
>TRBV12-3/TRBV12-4|few|TRBJ2-7|-
CASSFDRRYEQYF
TGTGCCAGCAGTTTCGATCGCCGGTACGAGCAGTACTTC
>TRBV5-6|-|TRBJ2-1|-
CASSLGAKSGDEQFF
TGTGCCAGCAGCTTGGGGGCGAAGTCGGGCGATGAGCAGTTCTTC
>TRBV9|few|TRBJ2-5|-
CASSVGGAQETQYF
TGTGCCAGCAGCGTAGGAGGGGCACAAGAGACCCAGTACTTC
>TRBV28|-|TRBJ1-6|-
CASALPRGPLHF
TGTGCCAGCGCATTGCCTCGGGGGCCCCTCCACTTT
>TRBV27|few|TRBJ2-2|TRBD1
CASSSPGQGLSQNTGELFF
TGTGCCAGCAGTTCACCCGGACAGGGGCTAAGTCAGAACACCGGGGAGCTGTTTTTT
>TRBV9|-|TRBJ2-1|-
CASSVGDWHEQFF
TGTGCCAGCAGCGTAGGAGACTGGCATGAGCAGTTCTTC
>TRBV5-5|many|TRBJ1-2|TRBD1
CASSFGTGSGYTF
TGTGCCAGCAGCTTCGGGACAGGGTCAGGCTACACCTTC
>TRBV7-9|-|TRBJ2-5|-
CASRGISRDKETQYF
TGTGCCAGCAGGGGGATCAGCCGGGACAAAGAGACCCAGTACTTC